Shown below are 26 T cell receptor beta chains from a single sample sequenced in a study of blood T cells in healthy people across ages. Primers used in a second PCR of roughly 6 to 11 cycles were a sample-barcoded 5' primer and a J-beta primer mix. TCRdb re-called the 5' RACE reads with MiXCR, one entry per CDR3 protein. The sample consists of about 1.8 million distinct CDR3 sequences, 40% to 55% of them appearing once. Sequenced input: blood. The receptor source for this set is a middle-aged woman in good health.

V is TRBV21-1 and J is TRBJ2-7; the table's D call TRBD1 went unverified against the DNA. TRBV21-1 is flagged as a pseudogene. This CDR3 contains 13 residues. In nucleotides, the CDR3 is TGTGCCAGCGACCGGGGGGTGTTCTACGAGCAGTACTTC. Protein product: CASDRGVFYEQYF.

The rearrangement joins TRBV12-3 or TRBV12-4 to TRBJ2-6; D unresolved. The CDR3 spans 15 residues. V gave up 6 bases and J gave up 0 bases, with 9 bases separating them. This CDR3 is CASRNELSGANVLTF. CDR3 in DNA: TGTGCCAGCAGAAACGAACTCTCTGGGGCCAACGTCCTGACTTTC.

The chain links TRBV6-6 to TRBJ2-2; 8 bases agree with TRBD1. There are 16 residues in the CDR3. Trimming at V came to 11 bases and at J to 2 bases, leaving 13 bases not matched to a gene. CDR1 is MNHNY and CDR2 is SVGAGI in the germline V gene (reference sequence). Written as DNA, the CDR3 is TGTGCCGCGGTCCAAGAGGGACAGGTCAACACCGGGGAGCTGTTTTTT. Amino acids: CAAVQEGQVNTGELFF.

The chain employs TRBV20-1 and TRBJ2-1, with TRBD2 identical over 10 bases. Germline-derived CDR1 and CDR2 are DFQATT and SNEGSKA (reference sequence). This CDR3 contains 16 residues. The trim removed 6 bases at V and 5 bases at J, leaving 13 bases unmatched. The DNA of the CDR3 is TGCAGTGCCCGGCGTCTAGCGGGGGCAGGACACAATGAGCAGTTCTTC. Amino acids: CSARRLAGAGHNEQFF.

The chain uses TRBV24-1 and TRBJ2-5; 9 nucleotides agree with TRBD1. Germline CDR1 KGHDR, CDR2 SFDVKD. V dropped 3 bases and J dropped 7; count of bases not matched to a gene: 11. The CDR3 extends over 16 amino acids. Written as DNA, the CDR3 is TGTGCCACCAGTGATACCGGGACAGGGTTGGTTGGGACCCAGTACTTC. Its protein is CATSDTGTGLVGTQYF.

This sequence joins TRBV7-9 and TRBJ1-4; tentatively, D is TRBD1 (5 bases). The CDR3 is 12 residues long. Germline loops: CDR1 SEHNR, CDR2 FQNEAQ (reference sequence). The V end lost 4 bases, the J end lost 15 bases, and 15 bases lay between the germline ends. The DNA for the CDR3 is TGTGCCAGCAGCTACCGACAGACCACAGTGTTTTTT. Translating gives CASSYRQTTVFF.

This clonotype turned up a few times. The chain has TRBV7-8 and TRBJ2-5; weak D call: TRBD1 (6 bases). This CDR3 region has 15 residues. V dropped 7 bases and J dropped 5 bases, with 20 bases sitting between them. The V gene's germline CDR1 is SGHVS and CDR2 FQNEAQ. In DNA, the CDR3 is TGTGCCAGCAACGTAAGGGGAACAGGGCATGAGACCCAGTACTTC. Its translation: CASNVRGTGHETQYF.

The chain joins TRBV6-1 to TRBJ2-1; TRBD1 agrees at 9 bases. This CDR3 has 15 amino acids. In germline, CDR1 is MNHNS, CDR2 SASEGT. J gave up 6 bases and V 6 bases, and 9 bases lay outside the gene matches. The CDR3 DNA is TGTGCCAGCAGCTGGAACAGGGGGCTACCCAATGAGCAGTTCTTC. As protein: CASSWNRGLPNEQFF.

The V and J genes are TRBV19 and TRBJ1-2; D unresolved. The CDR3 contains 16 residues. The germline gives CDR1 LNHDA, CDR2 SQIVND (reference sequence). V lost 3 bases and J 4 bases, leaving 18 bases between the germline ends. The DNA for the CDR3 is TGTGCCAGTAGTATTCGGGGAACAGACTACCCCTATGGCTACACCTTC. Protein: CASSIRGTDYPYGYTF.

The chain combines TRBV4-1 with TRBJ2-7; D not resolved. The CDR3 is 16 residues long. Germline V lookup: CDR1 MGHRA, CDR2 YSYEKL. V lost 1 base, J lost 0 bases, and 13 bases lay in between. The CDR3 DNA reads as TGCGCCAGCAGCCAAGGGTTTCAGAGAACCTCCTACGAGCAGTACTTC. Protein sequence: CASSQGFQRTSYEQYF.

The chain combines TRBV20-1 with TRBJ2-1; 9 nucleotides match TRBD2. The junction had 8 bases not matched to a gene; V was cut back by 3 bases and J by 8 bases. This CDR3 region has 14 residues. Germline V gene data show CDR1 as DFQATT and CDR2 as SNEGSKA (reference sequence). Here the CDR3 DNA reads TGCAGTGCTAGGGGGGGACTAGCTCTTGATGAGCAGTTCTTC. It codes for CSARGGLALDEQFF.

The CDR3 here is CASKGQANPGELFF. The DNA of the CDR3 is TGTGCCAGTAAAGGACAGGCCAACCCCGGGGAGCTGTTTTTT. The V gene is TRBV7-2, the J gene TRBJ2-2, with 7 nucleotides matching TRBD1. This CDR3 region has 14 residues. Trimming cost V 9 bases and J 6 bases; bases outside gene matches: 10. From germline, CDR1 is SGHTA and CDR2 FQGNSA.

The chain carries TRBV5-6 and TRBJ1-2; possible D gene TRBD1, 5 bases. CDR1 SGHDT and CDR2 YYEEEE come from the germline V gene. The CDR3 covers 14 residues. Trimming took 7 bases from V and 2 from J, leaving 15 bases between them. CDR3 residues: CASYRQGGNYGYTF. CDR3 sequence (DNA): TGTGCCAGCTACCGTCAGGGAGGGAACTATGGCTACACCTTC.

The sample holds one count of this clonotype. The rearrangement links TRBV6-2 or TRBV6-3 to TRBJ2-7; 7 nucleotides match TRBD1. The CDR3 is 17 residues long. Germline CDR1 and CDR2: MNHEY and SVGEGT. The J segment lost 1 base and the V segment lost 2 bases, leaving 11 bases of the junction unmatched. This CDR3 is CASSYRTGARKSYEQYF. Here the CDR3 DNA reads TGTGCCAGCAGTTACCGTACAGGGGCTAGAAAGTCCTACGAGCAGTACTTC.

The CDR3 DNA follows: TGTGCCAGTCAAACCCCTGGGACAGGAACCTACGAGCAGTACTTC. Amino acid sequence: CASQTPGTGTYEQYF. The genes are TRBV28 and TRBJ2-7; 8 positions match TRBD1. Germline CDR1 is MDHEN and CDR2 is SYDVKM. With V trimmed by 9 bases and J by 2 bases, 12 bases remained unmatched. The CDR3 totals 15 residues.

This chain uses TRBV15 with TRBJ1-5, with unresolved D. Germline V CDR1 and CDR2: LNHNV, YYDKDF (reference sequence). This CDR3 spans 16 amino acids. V was pared by 0 bases and J by 7 bases, with 16 bases between. DNA for the CDR3: TGTGCCACCAGCAGAGATACCAGGAAGGTCGGCCAGCCCCAGCATTTT. Encoded protein: CATSRDTRKVGQPQHF. The whole variable domain, remainder taken from reference TRBV15 and TRBJ1-5, is DAMVIQNPRYQVTQFGKPVTLSCSQTLNHNVMYWYQQKSSQAPKLLFHYYDKDFNNEADTPDNFQSRRPNTSFCFLDIRSPGLGDTAMYLCATSRDTRKVGQPQHFGDGTRLSIL.

The chain combines TRBV5-1 with TRBJ2-5, with D unresolved. Germline loops: CDR1 SGHRS, CDR2 YFSETQ. With 4 bases removed from V and 0 bases from J, the gap between germline ends came to 13 bases. This CDR3 contains 15 residues. The CDR3 region is CASSPLRPNQETQYF. The CDR3 DNA is TGCGCCAGCAGCCCCCTCAGGCCTAACCAAGAGACCCAGTACTTC.

This clonotype was observed a few times. The chain is built from TRBV4-3 and TRBJ1-4; D gene ambiguous. There are 15 residues in the CDR3. The germline CDR1 and CDR2 sequences are LGHNA and YSLEER. The germline V and J ends were trimmed by 0 bases and 8 bases, with 13 bases remaining between them. In nucleotides, the CDR3 is TGCGCCAGCAGCCAAGACATGGGTTTAGGAGAAAAACTGTTTTTT. Its translation is CASSQDMGLGEKLFF.

The gene calls are TRBV2 and TRBJ1-2; maybe TRBD1 (6 bases). Trimming removed 6 bases at V and 0 bases at J, with 14 bases between. CDR3 size: 15 residues. Germline assignment: CDR1 SNHLY and CDR2 FYNNEI. The CDR3 loop reads CASRRTQGPNYGYTF. The CDR3, as DNA: TGTGCCAGCAGACGCACTCAGGGGCCTAACTATGGCTACACCTTC.

The chain has TRBV5-1 and TRBJ2-5; 15 bases agree with TRBD2. Trimming removed 4 bases from V and 11 bases from J; junction bases left unmatched: 12. The V gene's germline CDR1 is SGHRS and CDR2 YFSETQ. The CDR3 has 16 residues. The CDR3 nucleotides read TGCGCCAGCAGCGGAGGGACTAGCGGGGGGCACAATGAGCAGTACTTC. Amino acids: CASSGGTSGGHNEQYF.

This clonotype turned up a few times. The chain links TRBV20-1 to TRBJ2-4, with D possibly matching TRBD2 (5 bases). This CDR3 is 15 amino acids long. Germline CDR1 and CDR2: DFQATT and SNEGSKA (reference sequence). V was clipped by 0 bases and J by 1 base, with 10 bases between them. The CDR3 nucleotides are TGCAGTGCTAGAGAAAAAGGGAGCGCCAAAAACATTCAGTACTTC. Amino acid sequence: CSAREKGSAKNIQYF.

The V and J genes are TRBV29-1 and TRBJ2-7; the D gene is possibly TRBD1 (8 bases). Trimming pared 4 bases from V and 4 bases from J, leaving 17 bases between. Germline CDR1 is SQVTM and CDR2 is ANQGSEA. The CDR3 consists of 14 residues. Here the CDR3 reads CSVGGGQDDYEQYF. Written as DNA, the CDR3 is TGCAGCGTTGGGGGGGGACAGGACGATTACGAGCAGTACTTC.

V usage is TRBV28 and J usage is TRBJ2-7, with a weak D call TRBD2 (6 bases). Germline CDR1 and CDR2: MDHEN and SYDVKM. The CDR3 is made up of 14 amino acids. Trimming took 7 bases from V and 2 from J, leaving 15 bases between them. CDR3 sequence reads: CASIPAGSTYEQYF. CDR3 sequence (DNA): TGTGCCAGCATCCCGGCGGGGTCCACCTACGAGCAGTACTTC.

V and J are TRBV29-1 and TRBJ2-5, with unresolved D. Trimming cost V 6 bases and J 4 bases, with 15 bases left between them. The CDR3 length is 13 residues. The germline CDR1 and CDR2 sequences are SQVTM and ANQGSEA. This chain's CDR3 is CSVRNWVGETQYF. The CDR3 region has the DNA TGCAGCGTGCGGAATTGGGTCGGAGAGACCCAGTACTTC.

This clonotype was found a few times. The chain carries TRBV6-5 and TRBJ1-4; 7 positions agree with TRBD1. J was trimmed by 8 bases and V by 2 bases; bases with no gene match: 5. CDR3 size: 14 residues. Per the germline V gene, CDR1 is MNHEY and CDR2 is SVGAGI. The CDR3 DNA reads TGTGCCAGCAGTTACGCTCAGGGGGGGGAAAAACTGTTTTTT. Amino acid sequence: CASSYAQGGEKLFF.

V is TRBV5-1 and J is TRBJ1-1, with D possibly TRBD1 on 5 matching bases. V was clipped by 2 bases and J by 2 bases, with 16 bases between them. Germline assignment: CDR1 SGHRS and CDR2 YFSETQ. The CDR3 runs to 16 residues. The CDR3 DNA reads as TGCGCCAGCAGCTTAACCCTAAGGGGAGTCAACACTGAAGCTTTCTTT. This gives the protein CASSLTLRGVNTEAFF.